This T cell receptor beta chain derives from a study of CD8 T cells in Susac syndrome. RNA amounts of roughly 0.45 to 1 ug underwent reverse transcription with random hexamers. TCRdb recomputed calls from the immunoSEQ multiplex PCR reads with MiXCR, one row per CDR3 protein. This sample has fewer than 35,000 distinct CDR3 sequences, with 94% found just once. The study sequenced TCR beta in blood CD8+ and CD4+ T cells. Healthy donors acted as controls, with matching for age and sex. TEMRA cells were enriched by FACS, and CD4+ and CD8+ T cells were negatively isolated. The sequencing sample was made of CD8+ T cells from PBMCs. The receptor was isolated from a human donor in good health.

CDR3 region: CSVVDESSYNEQFF. In DNA form, the CDR3 reads TGCAGCGTTGTCGATGAAAGCTCCTACAATGAGCAGTTCTTC. The rearrangement uses TRBV29-1 and TRBJ2-1; D gene unclear. The CDR3 contains 14 residues. Germline CDR1 is SQVTM and CDR2 is ANQGSEA. V was cut by 4 bases and J by 0 bases, with 10 bases left in between.